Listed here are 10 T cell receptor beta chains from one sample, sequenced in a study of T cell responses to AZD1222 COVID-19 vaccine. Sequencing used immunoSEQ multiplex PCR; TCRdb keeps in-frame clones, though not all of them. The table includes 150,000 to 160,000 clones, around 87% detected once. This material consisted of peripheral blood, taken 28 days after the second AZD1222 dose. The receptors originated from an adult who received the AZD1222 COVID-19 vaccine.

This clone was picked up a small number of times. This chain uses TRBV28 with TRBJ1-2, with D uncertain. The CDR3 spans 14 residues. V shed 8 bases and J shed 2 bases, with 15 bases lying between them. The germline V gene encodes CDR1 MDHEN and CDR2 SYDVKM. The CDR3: CASQGRERNYGYTF. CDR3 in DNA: TGTGCCAGCCAAGGCCGGGAACGGAACTATGGCTACACCTTC.

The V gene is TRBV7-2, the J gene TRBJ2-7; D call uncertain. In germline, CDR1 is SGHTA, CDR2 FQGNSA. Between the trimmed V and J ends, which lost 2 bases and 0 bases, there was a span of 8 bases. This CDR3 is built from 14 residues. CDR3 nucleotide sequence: TGTGCCAGCAGCTTAATATCAAGCTCCTACGAGCAGTACTTC. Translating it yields CASSLISSSYEQYF.

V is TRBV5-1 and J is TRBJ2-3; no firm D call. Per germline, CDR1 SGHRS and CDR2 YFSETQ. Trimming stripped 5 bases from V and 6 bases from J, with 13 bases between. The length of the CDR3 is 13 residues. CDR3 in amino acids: CASRAPPSDTQYF. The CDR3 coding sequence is TGCGCCAGCAGGGCCCCACCGTCGGATACGCAGTATTTT.

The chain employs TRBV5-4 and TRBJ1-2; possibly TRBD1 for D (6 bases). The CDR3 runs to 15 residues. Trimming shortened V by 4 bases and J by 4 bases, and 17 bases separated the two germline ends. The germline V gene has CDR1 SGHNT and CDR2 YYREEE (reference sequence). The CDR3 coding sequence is TGTGCCAGCAGCGGAAGCGGGGGCGCTTCCTATGGCTACACCTTC. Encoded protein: CASSGSGGASYGYTF.

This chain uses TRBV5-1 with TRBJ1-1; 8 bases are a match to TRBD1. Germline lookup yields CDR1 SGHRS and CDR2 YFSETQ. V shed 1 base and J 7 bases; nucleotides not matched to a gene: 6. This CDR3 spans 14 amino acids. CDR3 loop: CASSLRQGIGEAFF. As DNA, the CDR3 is TGCGCCAGCAGCTTGAGACAGGGGATTGGTGAAGCTTTCTTT.

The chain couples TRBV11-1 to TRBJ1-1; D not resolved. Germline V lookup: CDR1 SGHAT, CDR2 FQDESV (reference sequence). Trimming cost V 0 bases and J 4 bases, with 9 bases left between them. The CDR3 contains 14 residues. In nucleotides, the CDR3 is TGTGCCAGCAGCTTAGCGGGTTTTCTCACTGAAGCTTTCTTT. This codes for CASSLAGFLTEAFF. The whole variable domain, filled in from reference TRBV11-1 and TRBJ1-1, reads EAEVAQSPRYKITEKSQAVAFWCDPISGHATLYWYRQILGQGPELLVQFQDESVVDDSQLPKDRFSAERLKGVDSTLKIQPAELGDSAMYLCASSLAGFLTEAFFGQGTRLTVV.

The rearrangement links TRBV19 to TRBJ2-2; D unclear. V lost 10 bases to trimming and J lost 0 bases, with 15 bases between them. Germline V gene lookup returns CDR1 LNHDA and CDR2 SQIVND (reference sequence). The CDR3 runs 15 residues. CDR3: CATSPDKTNTGELFF. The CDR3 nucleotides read TGTGCCACCTCCCCAGACAAAACGAACACCGGGGAGCTGTTTTTT.

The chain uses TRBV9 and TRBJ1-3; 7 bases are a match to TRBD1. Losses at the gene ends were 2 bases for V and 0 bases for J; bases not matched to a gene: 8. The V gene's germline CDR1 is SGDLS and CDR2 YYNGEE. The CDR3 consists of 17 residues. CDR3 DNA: TGTGCCAGCAGCGTTGGAAAGGACAGGCGCTCTGGAAACACCATATATTTT. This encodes CASSVGKDRRSGNTIYF.

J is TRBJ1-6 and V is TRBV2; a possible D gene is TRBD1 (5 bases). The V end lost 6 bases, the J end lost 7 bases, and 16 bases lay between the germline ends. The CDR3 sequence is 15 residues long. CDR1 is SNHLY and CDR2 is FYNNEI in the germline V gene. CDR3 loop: CASSVSQGGNSPLHF. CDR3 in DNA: TGTGCCAGCAGCGTCTCCCAGGGTGGAAATTCACCCCTCCACTTT.

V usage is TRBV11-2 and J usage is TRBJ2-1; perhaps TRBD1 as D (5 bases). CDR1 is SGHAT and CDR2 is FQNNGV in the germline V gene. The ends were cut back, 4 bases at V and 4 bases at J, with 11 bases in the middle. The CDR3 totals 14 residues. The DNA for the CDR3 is TGTGCCAGCAGCTCCCAGACAGATTACAATGAGCAGTTCTTC. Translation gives CASSSQTDYNEQFF.